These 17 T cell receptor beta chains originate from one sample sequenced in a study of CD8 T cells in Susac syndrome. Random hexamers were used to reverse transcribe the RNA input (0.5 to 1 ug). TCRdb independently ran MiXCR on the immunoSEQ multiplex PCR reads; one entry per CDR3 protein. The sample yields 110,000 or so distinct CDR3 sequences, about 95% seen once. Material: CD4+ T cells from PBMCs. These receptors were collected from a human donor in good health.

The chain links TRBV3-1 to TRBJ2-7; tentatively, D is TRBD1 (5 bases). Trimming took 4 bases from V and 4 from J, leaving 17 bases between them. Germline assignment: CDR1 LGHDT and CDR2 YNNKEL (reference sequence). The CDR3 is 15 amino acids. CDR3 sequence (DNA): TGTGCCAGCAGCCGTTCAAGTAAAGCAGGGTACGAGCAGTACTTC. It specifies CASSRSSKAGYEQYF.

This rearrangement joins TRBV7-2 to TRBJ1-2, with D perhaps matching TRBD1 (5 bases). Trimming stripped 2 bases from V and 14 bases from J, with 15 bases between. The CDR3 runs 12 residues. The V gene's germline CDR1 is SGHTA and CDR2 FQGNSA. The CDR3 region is CASSLSRQIFTF. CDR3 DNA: TGTGCCAGCAGCTTATCCCGACAGATTTTTACCTTC.

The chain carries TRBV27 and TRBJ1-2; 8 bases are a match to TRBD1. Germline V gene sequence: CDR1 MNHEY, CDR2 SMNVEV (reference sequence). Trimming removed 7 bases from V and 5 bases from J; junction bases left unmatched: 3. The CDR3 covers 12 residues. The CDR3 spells CASTTGGYGYTF. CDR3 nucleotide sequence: TGTGCCAGCACCACAGGGGGGTATGGCTACACCTTC.

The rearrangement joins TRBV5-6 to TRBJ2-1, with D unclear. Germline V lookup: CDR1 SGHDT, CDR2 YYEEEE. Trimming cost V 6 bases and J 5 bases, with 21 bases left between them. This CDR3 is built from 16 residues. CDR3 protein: CASTGLGQTAHNEQFF. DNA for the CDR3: TGTGCCAGCACAGGTCTGGGCCAAACTGCCCACAATGAGCAGTTCTTC.

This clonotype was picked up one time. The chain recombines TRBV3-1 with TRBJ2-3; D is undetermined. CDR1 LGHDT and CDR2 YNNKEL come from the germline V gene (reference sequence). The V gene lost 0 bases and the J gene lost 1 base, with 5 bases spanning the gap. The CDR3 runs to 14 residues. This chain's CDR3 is CASSQEGRTDTQYF. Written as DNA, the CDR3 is TGTGCCAGCAGCCAAGAAGGGCGCACAGATACGCAGTATTTT.

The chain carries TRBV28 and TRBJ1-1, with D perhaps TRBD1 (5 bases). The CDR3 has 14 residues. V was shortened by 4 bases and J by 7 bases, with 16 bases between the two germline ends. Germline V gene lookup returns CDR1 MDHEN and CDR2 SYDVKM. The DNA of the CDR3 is TGTGCCAGCAGTTGGGGCCTTCGGACCGATGAAGCTTTCTTT. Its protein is CASSWGLRTDEAFF.

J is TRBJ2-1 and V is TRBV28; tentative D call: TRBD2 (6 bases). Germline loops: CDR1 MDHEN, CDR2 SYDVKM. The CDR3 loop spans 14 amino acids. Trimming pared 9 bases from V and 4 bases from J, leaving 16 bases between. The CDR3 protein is CASQPGLVYNEQFF. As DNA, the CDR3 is TGTGCCAGTCAACCGGGACTCGTATACAATGAGCAGTTCTTC.

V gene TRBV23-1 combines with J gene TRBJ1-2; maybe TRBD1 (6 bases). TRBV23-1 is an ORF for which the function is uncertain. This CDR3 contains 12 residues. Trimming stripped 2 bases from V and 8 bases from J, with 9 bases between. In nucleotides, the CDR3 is TGCGCCAGCAGTCAACCGACAGGCGGCTACACCTTC. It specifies CASSQPTGGYTF.

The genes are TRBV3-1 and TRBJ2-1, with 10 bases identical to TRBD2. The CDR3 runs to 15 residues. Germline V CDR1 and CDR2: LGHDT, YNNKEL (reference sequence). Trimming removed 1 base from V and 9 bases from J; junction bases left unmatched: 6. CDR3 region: CASSQVSGGAIEQFF. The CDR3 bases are TGTGCCAGCAGCCAAGTAAGCGGGGGGGCCATTGAGCAGTTCTTC.

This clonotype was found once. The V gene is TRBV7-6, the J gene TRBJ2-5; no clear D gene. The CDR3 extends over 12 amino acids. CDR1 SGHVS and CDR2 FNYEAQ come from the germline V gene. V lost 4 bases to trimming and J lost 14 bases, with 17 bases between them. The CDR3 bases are TGTGCCAGCAGCTACTATACCGCTACTCTTTACTTC. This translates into CASSYYTATLYF.

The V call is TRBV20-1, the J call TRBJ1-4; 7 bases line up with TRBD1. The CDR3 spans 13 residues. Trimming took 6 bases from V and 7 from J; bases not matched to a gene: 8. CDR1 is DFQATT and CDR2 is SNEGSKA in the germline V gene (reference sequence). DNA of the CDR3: TGCAGTGCCACAGGGGAGGTTGGTGAAAAACTGTTTTTT. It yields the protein CSATGEVGEKLFF.

CDR3 sequence (DNA): TGCAGCGTTTCAAGCGGGCGCTACGAGCAGTACTTC. Encoded protein: CSVSSGRYEQYF. V gene TRBV29-1 combines with J gene TRBJ2-7; possibly TRBD2 for D (6 bases). Germline V gene sequence: CDR1 SQVTM, CDR2 ANQGSEA. The CDR3 spans 12 residues. V shed 5 bases and J shed 3 bases, with 11 bases lying between them.

DNA of the CDR3: TGTGCCAGCAGCTATACCGGGACAGGGAGTTCCTACGAGCAGTACTTC. The encoded protein is CASSYTGTGSSYEQYF. The chain carries TRBV28 and TRBJ2-7; 9 bases map to TRBD1. V gave up 6 bases and J gave up 1 base; unmatched junction bases: 10. CDR3 length equals 16 residues. The germline CDR1 and CDR2 sequences are MDHEN and SYDVKM.

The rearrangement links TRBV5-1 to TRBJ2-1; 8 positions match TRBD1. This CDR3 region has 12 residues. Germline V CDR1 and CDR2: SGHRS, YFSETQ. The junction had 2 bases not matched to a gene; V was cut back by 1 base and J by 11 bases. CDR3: CASSLQGAQQFF. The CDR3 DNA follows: TGCGCCAGCAGCTTGCAGGGGGCTCAGCAGTTCTTC.

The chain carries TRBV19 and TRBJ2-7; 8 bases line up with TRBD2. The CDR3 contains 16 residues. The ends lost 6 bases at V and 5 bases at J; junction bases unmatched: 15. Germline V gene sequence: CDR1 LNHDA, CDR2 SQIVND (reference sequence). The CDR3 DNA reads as TGTGCCAGTAGCCCTGGACGAGCGGGAGTCTACCACGAGCAGTACTTC. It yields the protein CASSPGRAGVYHEQYF.

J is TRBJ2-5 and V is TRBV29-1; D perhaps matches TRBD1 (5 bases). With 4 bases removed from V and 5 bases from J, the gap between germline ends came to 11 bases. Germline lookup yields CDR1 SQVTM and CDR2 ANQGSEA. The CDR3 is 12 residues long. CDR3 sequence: CSVVLGVETQYF. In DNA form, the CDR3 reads TGCAGCGTTGTTTTAGGGGTCGAGACCCAGTACTTC.

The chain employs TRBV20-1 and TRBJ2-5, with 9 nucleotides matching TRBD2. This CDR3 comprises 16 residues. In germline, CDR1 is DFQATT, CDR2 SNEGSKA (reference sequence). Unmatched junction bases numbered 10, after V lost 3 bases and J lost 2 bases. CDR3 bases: TGCAGTGCTAGTAGGGATAGCGGGGGTCCACAAGAGACCCAGTACTTC. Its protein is CSASRDSGGPQETQYF.